This entry lists 16 T cell receptor beta chains sequenced from one sample in a study of molecular identifiers for immune sequencing clone quantification. One entry per CDR3 protein, called by TCRdb with MiXCR from the PCR reads. This sample has about 500,000 distinct CDR3 sequences, with roughly 23% found just once. The sequenced material came from naive CD8+ T cells from blood, with Jurkat cell RNA spiked in. As for subset: FACS-sorted CD8+CD4-CCR7+CD45RA+ naive T cells. Source of these receptors: a human donor in good health. Some libraries in this study had Jurkat cell RNA spiked in.

This clonotype was observed a few times. This chain uses TRBV2 with TRBJ1-4; D uncertain. CDR1 is SNHLY, CDR2 FYNNEI, per germline. The CDR3 consists of 15 residues. The V and J ends lost 8 bases and 2 bases respectively, with 15 bases between them. For the CDR3, the DNA is TGTGCCAGCGGTCTTCAGCAGGCCACTAATGAAAAACTGTTTTTT. Amino acids: CASGLQQATNEKLFF.

This clonotype occurred a few times. The rearrangement uses TRBV5-6 and TRBJ1-1, with D possibly matching TRBD1 (5 bases). Trimming took off 4 bases at V and 1 base at J, with 14 bases between the two ends. Germline V lookup: CDR1 SGHDT, CDR2 YYEEEE. This CDR3 contains 15 residues. CDR3 sequence: CASSPSPGANTEAFF. As DNA, the CDR3 is TGTGCCAGCAGCCCGTCACCTGGGGCGAACACTGAAGCTTTCTTT.

This clonotype was observed many times. The rearrangement uses TRBV14 and TRBJ2-1; D is unresolved. V was trimmed by 3 bases and J by 3 bases, leaving 6 bases between them. This CDR3 is 13 amino acids long. Germline CDR1 reads SGHDN; CDR2 reads FVKESK. CDR3 DNA sequence: TGTGCCAGCAGCCAGACAAGCTACAATGAGCAGTTCTTC. Its translation is CASSQTSYNEQFF.

Details on this clonotype: A read error may explain this, as a much larger clone is one base away. This chain joins TRBV7-9 and TRBJ2-7, with D uncertain. Germline values: CDR1 SEHNR, CDR2 FQNEAQ (reference sequence). CDR3 length: 14 amino acids. CDR3 protein: CASSSEGSSDEQYF. For the CDR3, the DNA is TGTGCCAGCAGCTCGGAAGGGTCCTCCGACGAGCAGTACTTC.

This clonotype has a handful of counts. The chain uses TRBV6-5 and TRBJ2-2; D remains ambiguous. The V gene's germline CDR1 is MNHEY and CDR2 SVGAGI. The CDR3 contains 14 residues. V lost 0 bases and J lost 0, with 2 bases in between. The CDR3 sequence: CASSYSSNTGELFF. The CDR3 coding sequence is TGTGCCAGCAGTTACTCTTCGAACACCGGGGAGCTGTTTTTT.

This clonotype was found a few times. The rearrangement uses TRBV6-2 or TRBV6-3 and TRBJ2-5, with D perhaps given as TRBD1 or TRBD2 (6 bases each). The germline V gene encodes CDR1 MNHEY and CDR2 SVGEGT. Trimming stripped 4 bases from V and 5 bases from J, with 17 bases between. The CDR3 spans 15 residues. The chain's CDR3 is CASSWGGQFQETQYF. The CDR3 DNA follows: TGTGCCAGCAGTTGGGGAGGACAGTTCCAGGAGACCCAGTACTTC.

For this clonotype: This may be a read error: a much more frequent sequence differs by one nucleotide. The chain has TRBV5-1 and TRBJ2-3; D is perhaps TRBD2 (8 bases). CDR1 SGHRS and CDR2 YFSETQ come from the germline V gene. The CDR3 runs 16 residues. CDR3 in amino acids: CASSEDRWTSTDAQYF. The CDR3, as DNA: TGCGCCAGCAGCGAGGACAGGTGGACTAGCACAGATGCGCAGTATTTT.

The V call is TRBV13, the J call TRBJ2-3; 11 nucleotides agree with TRBD2. After removal of 5 bases from V and 5 bases from J, the junction contained 9 bases not matched to a gene. The CDR3 is made up of 16 amino acids. Germline lookup yields CDR1 PRHDT and CDR2 FYEKMQ (reference sequence). The CDR3 sequence is CASSPLLAGDEDTQYF. The CDR3 nucleotides read TGTGCCAGCAGCCCATTACTAGCGGGAGATGAAGATACGCAGTATTTT.

This clonotype occurred a few times. The chain employs TRBV7-2 and TRBJ1-4; D is undetermined. This CDR3 spans 13 amino acids. Germline V gene sequence: CDR1 SGHTA, CDR2 FQGNSA. Trimming took 1 base from V and 7 from J, leaving 7 bases between them. The CDR3 region has the DNA TGTGCCAGCAGCTTAGTGGCAACTGAAAAACTGTTTTTT. As protein: CASSLVATEKLFF.

This clonotype showed up many times. V gene TRBV4-3 combines with J gene TRBJ2-5; TRBD2 aligns across 9 bases. The germline gives CDR1 LGHNA, CDR2 YSLEER. The CDR3 is 17 amino acids. V was pared by 3 bases and J by 2 bases, with 10 bases of the junction left unmatched. CDR3 residues: CASSQRFSGGPQETQYF. Here the CDR3 DNA reads TGCGCCAGCAGCCAGCGATTTAGCGGGGGCCCTCAAGAGACCCAGTACTTC.

In its sample, this clonotype was seen many times. The J gene is TRBJ2-7, the V gene TRBV4-3; 12 nucleotides align to TRBD2. From germline, CDR1 is LGHNA and CDR2 YSLEER. The CDR3 has 17 amino acids. V lost 0 bases, J lost 7 bases, and 10 bases stayed unmatched. The chain's CDR3 is CASSQDWLTSGSTEQYF. CDR3 coding DNA: TGCGCCAGCAGCCAAGATTGGTTGACTAGCGGGAGTACTGAGCAGTACTTC.

The chain is built from TRBV20-1 and TRBJ2-3, with 8 bases that match TRBD1. V was pared by 1 base and J by 2 bases, with 11 bases of the junction left unmatched. The CDR3 consists of 17 residues. Looked up from germline, CDR1 is DFQATT and CDR2 is SNEGSKA (reference sequence). This chain's CDR3 is CSARGFTTGAPTDTQYF. The CDR3, as DNA: TGCAGTGCTAGAGGCTTTACGACAGGGGCCCCCACAGATACGCAGTATTTT.

This clonotype turned up a few times. The chain recombines TRBV4-1 with TRBJ1-4; a possible D gene is TRBD1 (6 bases). There are 15 residues in the CDR3. Germline values: CDR1 MGHRA, CDR2 YSYEKL. The germline V and J ends were trimmed by 2 bases and 8 bases, with 15 bases remaining between them. CDR3: CASSQPGAGGEKLFF. CDR3 sequence (DNA): TGCGCCAGCAGCCAACCAGGGGCTGGTGGGGAAAAACTGTTTTTT.

This clonotype appeared many times. This chain connects TRBV6-5 to TRBJ2-7, with TRBD2 as a possible D gene (5 bases). V lost 3 bases, J lost 3 bases, and 18 bases lay in between. Germline-derived CDR1 and CDR2 are MNHEY and SVGAGI. The CDR3 length is 16 residues. The CDR3: CASSYAPEEGSYEQYF. The CDR3 bases are TGTGCCAGCAGTTATGCGCCCGAGGAAGGGAGCTACGAGCAGTACTTC.

The genes are TRBV6-4 and TRBJ1-5, with TRBD1 matching over 7 bases. Germline CDR1 MRHNA, CDR2 SNTAGT. The CDR3 extends over 17 amino acids. V was pared by 7 bases and J by 9 bases, with 21 bases of the junction left unmatched. As DNA, the CDR3 is TGTGCCAGCAAAACAGGGGAGAAGTTTAATATCTATCGGCCCCAGCATTTT. Translated: CASKTGEKFNIYRPQHF.

Points on this clonotype: A junction boundary mismatches the germline segment, possibly from a read error. The rearrangement links TRBV11-3 to TRBJ2-7; a possible D gene is TRBD1 (6 bases). This CDR3 spans 11 amino acids. Germline CDR1 reads SGHNT; CDR2 reads YENEEA. DNA of the CDR3: TGCCATTCGGGACAAACCTACGAGCAGTACTTC. Translated, it gives CHSGQTYEQYF.